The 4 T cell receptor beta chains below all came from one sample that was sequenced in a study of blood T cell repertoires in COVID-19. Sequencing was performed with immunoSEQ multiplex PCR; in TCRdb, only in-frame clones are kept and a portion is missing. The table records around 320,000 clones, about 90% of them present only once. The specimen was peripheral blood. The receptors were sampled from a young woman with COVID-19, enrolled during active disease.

The CDR3 here is CASRLANTDTQYF. The CDR3 bases are TGTGCCAGTCGCCTAGCCAACACAGATACGCAGTATTTT. This chain connects TRBV19 to TRBJ2-3; TRBD2 might be the D (5 bases). This CDR3 is built from 13 residues. Trimming stripped 8 bases from V and 2 bases from J, with 11 bases between. Germline V gene sequence: CDR1 LNHDA, CDR2 SQIVND (reference sequence).

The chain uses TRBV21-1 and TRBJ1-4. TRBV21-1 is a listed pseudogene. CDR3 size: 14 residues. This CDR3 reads CAQEVRATNEKLFF. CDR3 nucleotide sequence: TGTGCCCAAGAGGTTCGTGCAACTAATGAAAAACTGTTTTTT.

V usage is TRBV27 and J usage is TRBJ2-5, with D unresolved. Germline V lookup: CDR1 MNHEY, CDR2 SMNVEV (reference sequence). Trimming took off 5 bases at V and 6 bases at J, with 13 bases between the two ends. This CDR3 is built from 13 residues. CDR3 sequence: CASSPAASKTQYF. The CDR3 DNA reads TGTGCCAGCAGTCCAGCAGCGTCGAAGACCCAGTACTTC.

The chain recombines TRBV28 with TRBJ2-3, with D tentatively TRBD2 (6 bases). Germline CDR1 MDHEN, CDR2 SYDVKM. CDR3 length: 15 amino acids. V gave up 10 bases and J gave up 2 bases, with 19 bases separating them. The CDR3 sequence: CATGGPRADTDTQYF. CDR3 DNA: TGTGCCACCGGGGGACCGCGGGCGGACACAGATACGCAGTATTTT.